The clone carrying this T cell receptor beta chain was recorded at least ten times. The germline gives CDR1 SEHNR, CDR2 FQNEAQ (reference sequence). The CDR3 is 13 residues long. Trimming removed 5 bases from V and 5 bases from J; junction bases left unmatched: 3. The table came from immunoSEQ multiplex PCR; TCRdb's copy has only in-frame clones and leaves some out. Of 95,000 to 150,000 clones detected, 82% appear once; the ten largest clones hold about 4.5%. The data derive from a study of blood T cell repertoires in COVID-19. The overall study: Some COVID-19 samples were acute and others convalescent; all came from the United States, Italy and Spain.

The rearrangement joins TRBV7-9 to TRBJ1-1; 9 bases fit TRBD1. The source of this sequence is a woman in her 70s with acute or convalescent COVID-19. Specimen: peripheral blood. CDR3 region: CASSEGQGTEAFF. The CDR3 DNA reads TGTGCCAGCAGCGAGGGACAGGGTACTGAAGCTTTCTTT. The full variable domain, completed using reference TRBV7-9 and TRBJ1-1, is DTGVSQNPRHKITKRGQNVTFRCDPISEHNRLYWYRQTLGQGPEFLTYFQNEAQLEKSRLLSDRFSAERPKGSFSTLEIQRTEQGDSAMYLCASSEGQGTEAFFGQGTRLTVV.